The clone carrying this TCR beta chain was seen once. These data belong to a study of blood T cell repertoires in COVID-19. The protocol was immunoSEQ multiplex PCR, while the TCRdb copy is restricted to in-frame clones and leaves out a portion. The sample lists a few hundred thousand clones; approximately 86% were seen once. The CDR3 totals 13 residues. Trimming took off 1 base at V and 0 bases at J, with 4 bases between the two ends. From germline, CDR1 is LGHNA and CDR2 YNFKEQ. The sequencing input was PBMCs or T cells enriched from blood (not recorded which). The chain recombines TRBV4-2 with TRBJ2-7, with D unresolved. The clonotype originates from a woman aged 45 to 65 with acute COVID-19. For the CDR3, the DNA is TGTGCCAGCAGCCAAGCCGGCTCCTACGAGCAGTACTTC. Translation: CASSQAGSYEQYF.